Following are 29 T cell receptor beta chains from one sample sequenced in a study of cytomegalovirus exposure and HLA in healthy donors. Repertoires were generated with immunoSEQ multiplex PCR, while TCRdb's copy carries only in-frame clones and drops some. The table includes some 210,000 clones, roughly 84% detected once. The sequenced sample was PBMCs. The receptors here all came from a woman aged 18-29 years in good health and CMV-seropositive.

The chain couples TRBV2 to TRBJ2-5; D is perhaps TRBD2 (6 bases). Looked up from germline, CDR1 is SNHLY and CDR2 is FYNNEI. Trimming took off 10 bases at V and 4 bases at J, with 16 bases between the two ends. This CDR3 region has 13 residues. CDR3 DNA: TGTGCCACCACACTAACTAGCCGAGAGACCCAGTACTTC. Its translation is CATTLTSRETQYF.

V is TRBV7-2 and J is TRBJ2-5; 7 nucleotides agree with TRBD2. V trimming: 4 bases; J trimming: 5 bases; junction bases outside the gene matches: 7. The CDR3 runs 14 residues. Germline V gives CDR1 SGHTA, CDR2 FQGNSA. The CDR3 DNA reads TGTGCCAGCAGCTCGGGAGGCCGTGCGGAGACCCAGTACTTC. As protein: CASSSGGRAETQYF.

V gene TRBV27 combines with J gene TRBJ2-7; D ambiguous. Trimming stripped 5 bases from V and 4 bases from J, with 15 bases between. Germline CDR1 reads MNHEY; CDR2 reads SMNVEV (reference sequence). The CDR3 consists of 14 residues. The CDR3 DNA sequence: TGTGCCAGCAGTCCCCGAGGCAGCCGATACGAGCAGTACTTC. It is translated as CASSPRGSRYEQYF.

This chain uses TRBV13 with TRBJ2-1; 10 positions agree with TRBD2. Germline CDR1 and CDR2: PRHDT and FYEKMQ (reference sequence). The CDR3 consists of 19 residues. Trimming removed 4 bases from V and 5 bases from J; junction bases left unmatched: 17. CDR3 DNA: TGTGCCAGCAGCTCCCGTCTGGGACTAGCGTTCCAGCCTCACAATGAGCAGTTCTTC. Protein sequence: CASSSRLGLAFQPHNEQFF.

The chain joins TRBV2 to TRBJ2-1, with 7 nucleotides matching TRBD1. Looked up from germline, CDR1 is SNHLY and CDR2 is FYNNEI. With 4 bases clipped from V and 5 bases from J, the junction kept 8 bases outside the gene matches. This CDR3 is built from 15 residues. CDR3 sequence: CASSGAGTENNEQFF. In DNA, the CDR3 is TGTGCCAGCAGTGGGGCCGGGACAGAGAACAATGAGCAGTTCTTC.

The CDR3 DNA is TGTGCCAGCACATCGTATCAGGGGGCCTCCGTTAGTGAGCAGTTCTTC. This encodes CASTSYQGASVSEQFF. The chain recombines TRBV27 with TRBJ2-1; 8 positions agree with TRBD1. Per germline, CDR1 MNHEY and CDR2 SMNVEV (reference sequence). V lost 7 bases, J lost 9 bases, and 17 bases stayed unmatched. The length of the CDR3 is 16 residues.

The V call is TRBV18, the J call TRBJ2-5; 10 positions match TRBD2. CDR1 is KGHSH and CDR2 is LQKENI in the germline V gene. This CDR3 has 16 residues. The junction had 13 bases not matched to a gene; V was cut back by 5 bases and J by 7 bases. CDR3 amino acids: CASSSSSGSSRVTQYF. The CDR3 DNA sequence: TGTGCCAGCTCATCATCTAGCGGGAGTAGTAGGGTGACCCAGTACTTC. The full variable domain, its missing parts supplied by reference TRBV18 and TRBJ2-5, is NAGVMQNPRHLVRRRGQEARLRCSPMKGHSHVYWYRQLPEEGLKFMVYLQKENIIDESGMPKERFSAEFPKEGPSILRIQQVVRGDSAAYFCASSSSSGSSRVTQYFGPGTRLLVL.

This chain joins TRBV28 and TRBJ1-1; unclear D gene. This CDR3 is built from 11 residues. The V gene lost 8 bases and the J gene lost 7 bases, with 11 bases spanning the gap. Germline V gene lookup returns CDR1 MDHEN and CDR2 SYDVKM. The CDR3 region has the DNA TGTGCCAGCCGCCAGGCCAGTGAAGCTTTCTTT. This encodes CASRQASEAFF.

The genes are TRBV1 and TRBJ2-2; TRBD2 reflects the table's D call only, with no check against the DNA. TRBV1 is a pseudogene segment. This CDR3 region has 13 residues. This chain's CDR3 is CTIRGLGCGELFF. DNA for the CDR3: TGCACCATCCGGGGTTTGGGATGCGGGGAGCTGTTTTTT.

The chain carries TRBV2 and TRBJ1-6; 7 bases map to TRBD1. Germline loops: CDR1 SNHLY, CDR2 FYNNEI. The CDR3 length is 15 residues. V shed 6 bases and J 10 bases; nucleotides not matched to a gene: 12. As DNA, the CDR3 is TGTGCCAGCAGGACGACAGGGAATAGGGGATCACCCCTCCACTTT. Protein product: CASRTTGNRGSPLHF.

This clone has just a few counts. This rearrangement joins TRBV5-1 to TRBJ1-5; D is undetermined. Between the trimmed V and J ends, which lost 0 bases and 3 bases, there was a span of 4 bases. The germline CDR1 and CDR2 sequences are SGHRS and YFSETQ. This CDR3 spans 13 amino acids. The CDR3 sequence is CASSLALNQPQHF. CDR3 nucleotide sequence: TGCGCCAGCAGCTTGGCACTCAATCAGCCCCAGCATTTT.

To note about this clone: This sample includes further DNA sequences coding for the same CDR3. V and J are TRBV27 and TRBJ2-1; 8 bases align to TRBD2. Looked up from germline, CDR1 is MNHEY and CDR2 is SMNVEV (reference sequence). The CDR3 runs 14 residues. V was clipped by 6 bases and J by 1 base; unmatched bases: 2. The CDR3 sequence is CASRTGGSYNEQFF. CDR3 bases: TGTGCCAGCAGGACGGGGGGGTCCTACAATGAGCAGTTCTTC.

The J gene is TRBJ2-1, the V gene TRBV30; TRBD2 matches at 7 bases. The CDR3 runs 16 residues. Germline-derived CDR1 and CDR2 are GTSNPN and SVGIG (reference sequence). Trimming took 7 bases from V and 1 from J; bases not matched to a gene: 13. The CDR3 DNA follows: TGTGCCTTGGAGGGAATAGGGCGGGAGTCCTACAATGAGCAGTTCTTC. Protein product: CALEGIGRESYNEQFF.

V gene TRBV10-1 combines with J gene TRBJ2-3, with TRBD2 identical over 10 bases. This CDR3 has 14 residues. After removal of 5 bases from V and 4 bases from J, the junction contained 3 bases not matched to a gene. Germline lookup yields CDR1 WNHNN and CDR2 SYGVQD (reference sequence). In nucleotides, the CDR3 is TGCGCCAGCAGTAGCGGGAGGGGACCAGATACGCAGTATTTT. It encodes CASSSGRGPDTQYF.

The J gene is TRBJ2-7, the V gene TRBV6-1; D possibly corresponds to TRBD2 (5 bases). Trimming left V 0 bases short and J 5 bases short, with 11 bases between. The CDR3 is 14 amino acids. Germline V gene lookup returns CDR1 MNHNS and CDR2 SASEGT. As DNA, the CDR3 is TGTGCCAGCAGTGAAGCCCTAGCCTTAGACGAGCAGTACTTC. Its protein is CASSEALALDEQYF.

The chain is built from TRBV6-5 and TRBJ2-7; D possibly corresponds to TRBD1 (5 bases). The CDR3 is 14 residues long. Between the trimmed V and J ends, which lost 7 bases and 3 bases, there was a span of 16 bases. The germline V gene has CDR1 MNHEY and CDR2 SVGAGI. The CDR3 sequence: CASTNGQGGYEQYF. The CDR3 DNA follows: TGTGCCAGCACCAACGGGCAGGGTGGCTACGAGCAGTACTTC.

In its sample, this clone was seen a few times. CDR3 DNA sequence: TGTGCCAGCAGCGACGGGTATGGCTACACCTTC. Translated: CASSDGYGYTF. The gene calls are TRBV7-9 and TRBJ1-2, with D hard to call. Looked up from germline, CDR1 is SEHNR and CDR2 is FQNEAQ (reference sequence). This CDR3 has 11 residues. V lost 5 bases to trimming and J lost 5 bases, with 6 bases between them.

The chain carries TRBV19 and TRBJ1-2; D is unresolved. Germline CDR1 and CDR2: LNHDA and SQIVND (reference sequence). The CDR3 covers 15 residues. V was shortened by 2 bases and J by 4 bases, with 14 bases between the two germline ends. The CDR3 sequence is CASSISRFPPYGYTF. CDR3 in DNA: TGTGCCAGTAGTATAAGTAGATTCCCTCCCTATGGCTACACCTTC.

This chain joins TRBV7-9 and TRBJ1-2; D may be TRBD1 (6 bases). This CDR3 spans 14 amino acids. The V and J ends lost 3 bases and 2 bases respectively, with 10 bases between them. Germline CDR1 is SEHNR and CDR2 is FQNEAQ (reference sequence). CDR3 coding DNA: TGTGCCAGCAGCTTTACCGGACAGAACTATGGCTACACCTTC. The encoded protein is CASSFTGQNYGYTF. The entire variable domain, with the rest obtained from reference TRBV7-9 and TRBJ1-2, is as follows: DTGVSQNPRHKITKRGQNVTFRCDPISEHNRLYWYRQTLGQGPEFLTYFQNEAQLEKSRLLSDRFSAERPKGSFSTLEIQRTEQGDSAMYLCASSFTGQNYGYTFGSGTRLTVV.

The V call is TRBV10-3, the J call TRBJ2-5; D perhaps matches TRBD1 (6 bases). The CDR3 is 15 residues long. The V end was cut by 0 bases, the J end by 2 bases, with 10 bases between. Germline-derived CDR1 and CDR2 are ENHRY and SYGVKD. The CDR3 bases are TGTGCCATCAGTGAGTCCAGGGGAGAACAAGAGACCCAGTACTTC. It is translated as CAISESRGEQETQYF.

This chain joins TRBV10-2 and TRBJ2-7; D is unclear. Germline CDR1 WSHSY, CDR2 SAAADI. The CDR3 has 15 amino acids. Trimming took 0 bases from V and 1 from J, leaving 10 bases between them. In nucleotides, the CDR3 is TGCGCCAGCAGTGAGTCATCAGGTCAGTCCTACGAGCAGTACTTC. It is translated as CASSESSGQSYEQYF.

This clone was recorded once. V usage is TRBV2 and J usage is TRBJ2-5, with D tentatively TRBD1 (5 bases). Germline V CDR1 and CDR2: SNHLY, FYNNEI. The CDR3 has 13 residues. Between the trimmed V and J ends, which lost 6 bases and 3 bases, there was a span of 11 bases. CDR3 in amino acids: CASSRALEETQYF. The CDR3 region has the DNA TGTGCCAGCAGCAGGGCTTTGGAAGAGACCCAGTACTTC.

The chain employs TRBV11-2 and TRBJ2-7; D is perhaps TRBD1 (6 bases). The CDR3 is made up of 14 amino acids. V dropped 6 bases and J dropped 3 bases, with 15 bases sitting between them. Germline loops: CDR1 SGHAT, CDR2 FQNNGV. This CDR3 is CASSLYREYYEQYF. CDR3 DNA: TGTGCCAGCAGTCTCTACAGGGAATACTACGAGCAGTACTTC.

The chain links TRBV27 to TRBJ2-2, with D hard to call. The CDR3 sequence is 12 residues long. V shed 6 bases and J shed 1 base, with 3 bases lying between them. Per the germline V gene, CDR1 is MNHEY and CDR2 is SMNVEV (reference sequence). CDR3 nucleotide sequence: TGTGCCAGCAGCCGGAACACCGGGGAGCTGTTTTTT. Its translation is CASSRNTGELFF.

The chain carries TRBV12-5 and TRBJ1-5; tentative D call: TRBD1 (6 bases). Germline V gene lookup returns CDR1 LGHNT and CDR2 FRNRAP. Trimming cost V 6 bases and J 0 bases, with 15 bases left between them. The CDR3 has 16 amino acids. CDR3: CASGSGQITSNQPQHF. CDR3 sequence (DNA): TGTGCTAGTGGATCCGGACAGATTACTAGCAATCAGCCCCAGCATTTT.

This chain joins TRBV30 and TRBJ1-1; no firm D call. The CDR3 is 12 amino acids. The germline gives CDR1 GTSNPN, CDR2 SVGIG (reference sequence). The ends were cut back, 7 bases at V and 3 bases at J, with 12 bases in the middle. CDR3 bases: TGTGCCTCGGAGGGCACATACACTGAAGCTTTCTTT. This encodes CASEGTYTEAFF. The entire variable domain, with the rest obtained from reference TRBV30 and TRBJ1-1, is as follows: SQTIHQWPATLVQPVGSPLSLECTVEGTSNPNLYWYRQAAGRGLQLLFYSVGIGQISSEVPQNLSASRPQDRQFILSSKKLLLSDSGFYLCASEGTYTEAFFGQGTRLTVV.

This clone was observed at least ten times. J is TRBJ2-2 and V is TRBV6-4, with 9 positions matching TRBD2. This CDR3 comprises 14 residues. Germline V gene sequence: CDR1 MRHNA, CDR2 SNTAGT. V lost 9 bases, J lost 4 bases, and 6 bases stayed unmatched. The CDR3 loop reads CASSQAGGTGELFF. The CDR3 DNA reads TGTGCCAGTTCCCAAGCGGGAGGCACCGGGGAGCTGTTTTTT.

This clone was picked up one time. The chain is built from TRBV19 and TRBJ2-1; a possible D gene is TRBD2 (6 bases). The CDR3 is made up of 14 amino acids. The V gene's germline CDR1 is LNHDA and CDR2 SQIVND (reference sequence). The V end was cut by 5 bases, the J end by 6 bases, with 14 bases between. In DNA, the CDR3 is TGTGCCAGTAGTTCCACCCTTAGCGGCAATGAGCAGTTCTTC. This translates into CASSSTLSGNEQFF.

This rearrangement joins TRBV2 to TRBJ2-1; 11 nucleotides line up with TRBD2. After removal of 6 bases from V and 5 bases from J, the junction contained 6 bases not matched to a gene. The germline gives CDR1 SNHLY, CDR2 FYNNEI. The CDR3 length is 15 residues. CDR3 protein: CASRLLAGGHNEQFF. CDR3 sequence (DNA): TGTGCCAGCAGACTCCTAGCGGGAGGTCACAATGAGCAGTTCTTC.